This T cell receptor beta chain originates from a study of blood T cell repertoires in COVID-19. Looking at the study overall: Spain, Italy and the United States supplied samples that represented acute and convalescent COVID-19. PBMCs, B-cell-depleted T cells, or T cells were the source of the cDNA or gDNA that made up the material.

From germline, CDR1 is SGHRS and CDR2 YFSETQ. Deletions cut 0 bases from V and 4 bases from J, with 14 bases between. This CDR3 has 16 amino acids. Methods used by the authors: From reference gene primer amplification, estimates of nucleated cell counts were derived. Data came from immunoSEQ multiplex PCR; TCRdb stores just in-frame clones and leaves some out. V and J calls and clone size are copied from that table; D and trimming were computed from the DNA. There are some 170,000 clones in the sample; around 85% occur only once, and 6.5% to 10% lies in the top ten. This TCR came from a woman aged 60-75 years with acute or convalescent COVID-19. The J gene is TRBJ2-1, the V gene TRBV5-1; weak D call: TRBD2 (6 bases). Sequences were obtained from peripheral blood. The CDR3 DNA sequence: TGCGCCAGCAGCTTGGGGGCTAGCGCCCCTTACAATGAGCAGTTCTTC. Translating it yields CASSLGASAPYNEQFF. The whole variable domain, remainder taken from reference TRBV5-1 and TRBJ2-1, is KAGVTQTPRYLIKTRGQQVTLSCSPISGHRSVSWYQQTPGQGLQFLFEYFSETQRNKGNFPGRFSGRQFSNSRSEMNVSTLELGDSALYLCASSLGASAPYNEQFFGPGTRLTVL.